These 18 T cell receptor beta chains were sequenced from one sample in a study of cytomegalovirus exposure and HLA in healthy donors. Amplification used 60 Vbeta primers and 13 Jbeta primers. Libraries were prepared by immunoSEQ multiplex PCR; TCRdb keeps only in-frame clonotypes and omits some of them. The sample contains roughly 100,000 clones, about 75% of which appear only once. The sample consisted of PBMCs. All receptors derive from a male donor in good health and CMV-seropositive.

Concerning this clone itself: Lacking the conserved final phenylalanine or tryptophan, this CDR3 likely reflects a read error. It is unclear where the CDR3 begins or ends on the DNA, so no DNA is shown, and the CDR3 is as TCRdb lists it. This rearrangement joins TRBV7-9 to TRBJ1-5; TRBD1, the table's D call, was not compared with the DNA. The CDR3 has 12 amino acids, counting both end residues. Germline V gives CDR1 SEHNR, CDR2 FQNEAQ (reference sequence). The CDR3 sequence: CSSRSTRDTATP.

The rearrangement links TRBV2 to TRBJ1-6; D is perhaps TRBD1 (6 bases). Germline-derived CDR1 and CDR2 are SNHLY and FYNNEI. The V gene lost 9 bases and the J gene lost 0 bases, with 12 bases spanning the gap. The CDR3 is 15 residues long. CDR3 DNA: TGTGCCAGGGGGAGGGGGAGCTCCTATAATTCACCCCTCCACTTT. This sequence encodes CARGRGSSYNSPLHF.

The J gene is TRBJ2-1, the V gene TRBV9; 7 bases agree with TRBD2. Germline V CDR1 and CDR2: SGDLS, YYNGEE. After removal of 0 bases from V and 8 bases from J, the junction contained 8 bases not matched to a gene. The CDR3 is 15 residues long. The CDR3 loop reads CASSVDGGVIDEQFF. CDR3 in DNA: TGTGCCAGCAGCGTAGATGGGGGGGTGATAGATGAGCAGTTCTTC.

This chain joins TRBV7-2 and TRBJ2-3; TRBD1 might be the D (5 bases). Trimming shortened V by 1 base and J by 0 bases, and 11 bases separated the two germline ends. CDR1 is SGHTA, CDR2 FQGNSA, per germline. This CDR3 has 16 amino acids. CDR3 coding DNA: TGTGCCAGCAGCTTAGGACAGCCTTCTAGCACAGATACGCAGTATTTT. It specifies CASSLGQPSSTDTQYF.

Here the CDR3 DNA reads TGTGCCTGGAACTCCCTAGGAGGTCAGCCCCAGCATTTT. The encoded protein is CAWNSLGGQPQHF. V and J are TRBV30 and TRBJ1-5; D is unclear. Germline values: CDR1 GTSNPN, CDR2 SVGIG (reference sequence). V was clipped by 4 bases and J by 6 bases, with 13 bases between them. The CDR3 loop spans 13 amino acids.

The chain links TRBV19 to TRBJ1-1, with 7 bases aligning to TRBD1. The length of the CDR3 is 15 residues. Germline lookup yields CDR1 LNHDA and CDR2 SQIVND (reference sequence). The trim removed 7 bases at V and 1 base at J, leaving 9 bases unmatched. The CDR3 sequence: CASNDPQGGNTEAFF. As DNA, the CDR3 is TGTGCCAGTAACGATCCCCAGGGGGGGAACACTGAAGCTTTCTTT.

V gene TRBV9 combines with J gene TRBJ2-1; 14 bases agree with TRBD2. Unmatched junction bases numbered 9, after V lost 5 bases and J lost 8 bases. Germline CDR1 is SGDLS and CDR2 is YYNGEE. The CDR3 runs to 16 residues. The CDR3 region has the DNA TGTGCCAGCAGTCCGGATGGGACTAGCGGGAGCCATGAGCAGTTCTTC. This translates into CASSPDGTSGSHEQFF.

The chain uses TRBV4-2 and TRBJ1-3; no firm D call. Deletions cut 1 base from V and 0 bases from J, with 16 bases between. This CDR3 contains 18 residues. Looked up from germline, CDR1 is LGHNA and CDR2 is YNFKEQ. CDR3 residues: CASSQAGRRGSSGNTIYF. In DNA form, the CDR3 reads TGTGCCAGCAGCCAAGCGGGGAGGAGAGGGAGCTCTGGAAACACCATATATTTT.

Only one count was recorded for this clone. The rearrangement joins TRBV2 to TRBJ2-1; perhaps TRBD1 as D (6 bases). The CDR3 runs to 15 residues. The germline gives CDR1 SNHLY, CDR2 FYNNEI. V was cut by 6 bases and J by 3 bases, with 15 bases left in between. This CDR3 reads CASRLQGALYNEQFF. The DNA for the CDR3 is TGTGCCAGCAGGTTACAGGGTGCACTCTACAATGAGCAGTTCTTC. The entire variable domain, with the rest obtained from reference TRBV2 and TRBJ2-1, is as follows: EPEVTQTPSHQVTQMGQEVILRCVPISNHLYFYWYRQILGQKVEFLVSFYNNEISEKSEIFDDQFSVERPDGSNFTLKIRSTKLEDSAMYFCASRLQGALYNEQFFGPGTRLTVL.

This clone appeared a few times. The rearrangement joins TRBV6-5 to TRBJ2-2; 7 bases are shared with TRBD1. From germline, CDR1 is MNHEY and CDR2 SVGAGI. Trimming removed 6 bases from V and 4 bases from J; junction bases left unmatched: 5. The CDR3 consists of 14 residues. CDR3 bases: TGTGCCAGCAGCGACAGGGTGGTCACCGGGGAGCTGTTTTTT. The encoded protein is CASSDRVVTGELFF.

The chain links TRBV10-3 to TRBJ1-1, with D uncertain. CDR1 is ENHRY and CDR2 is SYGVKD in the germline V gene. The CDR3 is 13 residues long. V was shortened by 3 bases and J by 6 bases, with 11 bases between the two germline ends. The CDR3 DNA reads TGTGCCATCAGTGACGCAGTCACCCCTGAAGCTTTCTTT. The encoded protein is CAISDAVTPEAFF.

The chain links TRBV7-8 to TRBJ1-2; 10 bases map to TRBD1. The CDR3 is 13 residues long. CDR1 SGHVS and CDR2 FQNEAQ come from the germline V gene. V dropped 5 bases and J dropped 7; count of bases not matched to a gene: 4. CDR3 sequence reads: CASSPWTGGGYTF. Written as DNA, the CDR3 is TGTGCCAGCAGCCCTTGGACAGGGGGTGGCTACACCTTC.

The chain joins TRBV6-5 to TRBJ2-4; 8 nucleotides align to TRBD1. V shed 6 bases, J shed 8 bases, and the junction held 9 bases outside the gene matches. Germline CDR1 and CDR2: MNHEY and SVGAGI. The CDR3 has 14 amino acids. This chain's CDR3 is CASRTTGEFYIQYF. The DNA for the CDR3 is TGTGCCAGCAGAACGACAGGGGAGTTCTACATTCAGTACTTC.

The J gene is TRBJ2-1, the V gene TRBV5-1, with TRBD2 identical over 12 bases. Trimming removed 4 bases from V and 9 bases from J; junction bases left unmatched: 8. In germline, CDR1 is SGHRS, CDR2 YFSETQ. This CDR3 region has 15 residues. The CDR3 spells CASSPGLAGIFEQFF. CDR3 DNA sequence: TGCGCCAGCAGCCCCGGACTAGCGGGAATATTTGAGCAGTTCTTC.

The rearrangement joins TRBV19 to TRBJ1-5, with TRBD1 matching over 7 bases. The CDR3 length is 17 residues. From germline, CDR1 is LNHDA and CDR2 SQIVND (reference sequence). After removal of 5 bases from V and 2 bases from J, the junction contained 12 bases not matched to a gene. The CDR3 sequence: CASSPDTRGHGNQPQHF. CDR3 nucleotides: TGTGCCAGTAGTCCGGATACGAGGGGGCATGGCAATCAGCCCCAGCATTTT.

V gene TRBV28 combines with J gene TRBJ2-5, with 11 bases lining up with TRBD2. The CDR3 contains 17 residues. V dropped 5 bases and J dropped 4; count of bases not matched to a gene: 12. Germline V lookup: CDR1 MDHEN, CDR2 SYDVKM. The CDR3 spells CASSLLLSGGGRETQYF. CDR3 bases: TGTGCCAGCAGTCTCCTCCTTAGCGGGGGGGGGCGAGAGACCCAGTACTTC.

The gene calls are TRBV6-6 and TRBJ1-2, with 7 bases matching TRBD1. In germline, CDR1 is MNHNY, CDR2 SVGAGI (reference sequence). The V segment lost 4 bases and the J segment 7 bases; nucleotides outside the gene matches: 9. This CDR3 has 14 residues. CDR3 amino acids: CASSSSGTVSGYTF. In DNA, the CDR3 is TGTGCCAGCAGTTCCTCCGGGACAGTTTCTGGCTACACCTTC.

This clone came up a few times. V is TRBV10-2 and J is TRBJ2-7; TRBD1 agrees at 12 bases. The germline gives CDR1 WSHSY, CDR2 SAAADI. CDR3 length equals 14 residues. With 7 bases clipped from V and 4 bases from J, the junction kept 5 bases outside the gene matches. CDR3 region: CASTPGQGAYEQYF. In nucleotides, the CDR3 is TGCGCCAGCACCCCGGGACAGGGGGCATACGAGCAGTACTTC.